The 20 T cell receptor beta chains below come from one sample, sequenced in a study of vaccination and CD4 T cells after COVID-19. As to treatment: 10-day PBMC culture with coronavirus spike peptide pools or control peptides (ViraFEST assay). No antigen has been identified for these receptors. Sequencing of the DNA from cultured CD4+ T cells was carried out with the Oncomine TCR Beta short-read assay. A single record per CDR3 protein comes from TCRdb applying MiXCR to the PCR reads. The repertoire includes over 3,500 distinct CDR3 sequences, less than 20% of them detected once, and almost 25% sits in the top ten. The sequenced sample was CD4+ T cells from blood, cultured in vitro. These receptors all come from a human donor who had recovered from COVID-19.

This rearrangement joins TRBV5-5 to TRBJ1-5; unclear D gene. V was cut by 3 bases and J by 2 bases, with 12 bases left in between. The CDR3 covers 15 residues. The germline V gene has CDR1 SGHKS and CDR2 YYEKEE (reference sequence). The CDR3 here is CASSSASIGNQPQHF. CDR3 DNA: TGTGCCAGCAGCTCGGCCTCGATCGGCAATCAGCCCCAGCATTTT. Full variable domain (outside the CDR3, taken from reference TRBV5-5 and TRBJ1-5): DAGVTQSPTHLIKTRGQQVTLRCSPISGHKSVSWYQQVLGQGPQFIFQYYEKEERGRGNFPDRFSARQFPNYSSELNVNALLLGDSALYLCASSSASIGNQPQHFGDGTRLSIL.

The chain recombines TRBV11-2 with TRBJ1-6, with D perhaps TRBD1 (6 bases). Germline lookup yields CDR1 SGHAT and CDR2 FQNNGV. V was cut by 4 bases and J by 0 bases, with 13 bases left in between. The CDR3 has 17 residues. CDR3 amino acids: CASSSGGAYSYNSPLHF. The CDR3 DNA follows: TGTGCCAGCAGCTCCGGGGGGGCCTACTCCTATAATTCACCCCTCCACTTT.

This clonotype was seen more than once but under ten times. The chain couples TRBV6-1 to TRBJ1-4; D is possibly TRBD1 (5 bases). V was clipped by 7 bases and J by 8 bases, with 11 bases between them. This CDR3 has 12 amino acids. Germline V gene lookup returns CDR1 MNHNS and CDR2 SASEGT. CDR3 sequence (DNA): TGTGCCAGCAACCTGGGGGTCGAAAAACTGTTTTTT. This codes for CASNLGVEKLFF.

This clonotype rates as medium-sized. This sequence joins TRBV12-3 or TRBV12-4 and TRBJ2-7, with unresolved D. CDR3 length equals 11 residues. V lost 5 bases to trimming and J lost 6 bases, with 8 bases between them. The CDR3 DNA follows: TGTGCCAGCAGTATATACTCCGAGCAGTACTTC. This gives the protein CASSIYSEQYF.

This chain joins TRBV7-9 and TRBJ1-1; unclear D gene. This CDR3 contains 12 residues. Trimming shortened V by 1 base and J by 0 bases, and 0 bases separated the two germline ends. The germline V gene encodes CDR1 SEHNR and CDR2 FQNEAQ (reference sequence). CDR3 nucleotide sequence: TGTGCCAGCAGCTTAGTGAACACTGAAGCTTTCTTT. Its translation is CASSLVNTEAFF.

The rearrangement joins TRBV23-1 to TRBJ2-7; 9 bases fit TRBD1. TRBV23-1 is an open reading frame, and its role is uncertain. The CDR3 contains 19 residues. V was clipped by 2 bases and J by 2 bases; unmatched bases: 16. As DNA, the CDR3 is TGCGCCAGCAGTCAACTCCCCCTCCAGCAACAGGGGGCCACCTACGAGCAGTACTTC. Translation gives CASSQLPLQQQGATYEQYF.

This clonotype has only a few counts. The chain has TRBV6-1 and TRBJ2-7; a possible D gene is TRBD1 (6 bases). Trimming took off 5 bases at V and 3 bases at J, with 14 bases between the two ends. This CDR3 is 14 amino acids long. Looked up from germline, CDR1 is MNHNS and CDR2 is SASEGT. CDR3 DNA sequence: TGTGCCAGCAGTCTTACAGGGCAGGGCTACGAGCAGTACTTC. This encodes CASSLTGQGYEQYF.

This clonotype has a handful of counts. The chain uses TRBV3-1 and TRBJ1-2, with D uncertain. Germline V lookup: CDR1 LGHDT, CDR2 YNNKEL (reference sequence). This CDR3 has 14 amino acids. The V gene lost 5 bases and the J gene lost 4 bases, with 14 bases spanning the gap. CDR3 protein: CASSSSGRGYGYTF. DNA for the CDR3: TGTGCCAGCAGCTCGTCCGGGAGAGGCTATGGCTACACCTTC. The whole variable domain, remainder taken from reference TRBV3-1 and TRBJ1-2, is DTAVSQTPKYLVTQMGNDKSIKCEQNLGHDTMYWYKQDSKKFLKIMFSYNNKELIINETVPNRFSPKSPDKAHLNLHINSLELGDSAVYFCASSSSGRGYGYTFGSGTRLTVV.

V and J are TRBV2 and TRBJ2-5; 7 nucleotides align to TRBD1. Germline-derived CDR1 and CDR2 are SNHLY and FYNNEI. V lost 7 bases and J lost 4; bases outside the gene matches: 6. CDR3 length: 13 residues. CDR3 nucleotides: TGTGCCAGCATTCGACAGGGAAGAGAGACCCAGTACTTC. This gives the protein CASIRQGRETQYF.

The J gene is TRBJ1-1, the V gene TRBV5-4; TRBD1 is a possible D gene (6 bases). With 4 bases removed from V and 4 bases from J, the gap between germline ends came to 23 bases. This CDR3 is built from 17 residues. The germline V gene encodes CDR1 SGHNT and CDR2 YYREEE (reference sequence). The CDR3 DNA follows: TGTGCCAGCAGCAGCTTGGGTTTGGTGGGGGCGGCCACTGAAGCTTTCTTT. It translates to CASSSLGLVGAATEAFF.

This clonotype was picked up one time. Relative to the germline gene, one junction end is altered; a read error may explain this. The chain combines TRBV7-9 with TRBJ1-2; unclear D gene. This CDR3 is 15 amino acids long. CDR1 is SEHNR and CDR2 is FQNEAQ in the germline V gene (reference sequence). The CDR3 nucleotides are TGTGCCAGCAGCTTAAGAAGGACGGTGAACTATGACTACACCTTC. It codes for CASSLRRTVNYDYTF.

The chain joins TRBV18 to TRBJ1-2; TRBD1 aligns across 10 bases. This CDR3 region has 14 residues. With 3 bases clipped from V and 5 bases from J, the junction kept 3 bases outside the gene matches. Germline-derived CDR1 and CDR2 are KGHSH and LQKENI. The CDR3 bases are TGTGCCAGCTCACCCGGGACAGGGGCGTATGGCTACACCTTC. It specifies CASSPGTGAYGYTF.

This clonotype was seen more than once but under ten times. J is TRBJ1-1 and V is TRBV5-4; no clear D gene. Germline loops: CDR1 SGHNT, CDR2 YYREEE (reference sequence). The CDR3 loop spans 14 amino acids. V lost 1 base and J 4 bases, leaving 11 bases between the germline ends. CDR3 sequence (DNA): TGTGCCAGCAGCTTGTTTCTCGAGGGCACTGAAGCTTTCTTT. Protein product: CASSLFLEGTEAFF.

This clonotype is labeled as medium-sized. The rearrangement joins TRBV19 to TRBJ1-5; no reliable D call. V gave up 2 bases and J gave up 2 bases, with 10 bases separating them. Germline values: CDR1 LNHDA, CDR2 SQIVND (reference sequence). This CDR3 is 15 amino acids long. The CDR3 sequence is CASSIMEGGNQPQHF. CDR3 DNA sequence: TGTGCCAGTAGTATAATGGAGGGAGGCAATCAGCCCCAGCATTTT.

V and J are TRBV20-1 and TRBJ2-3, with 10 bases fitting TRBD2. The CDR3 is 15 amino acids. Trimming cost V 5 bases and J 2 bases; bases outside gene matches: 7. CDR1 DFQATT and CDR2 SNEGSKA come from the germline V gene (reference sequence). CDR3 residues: CSALSGGAITDTQYF. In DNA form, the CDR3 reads TGCAGTGCTTTGAGCGGGGGGGCGATCACAGATACGCAGTATTTT.

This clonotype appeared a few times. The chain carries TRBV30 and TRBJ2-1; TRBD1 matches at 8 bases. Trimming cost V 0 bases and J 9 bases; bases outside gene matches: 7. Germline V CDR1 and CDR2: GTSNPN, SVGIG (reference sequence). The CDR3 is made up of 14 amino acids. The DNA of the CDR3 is TGTGCCTGGAGTGTAGGGCAGGGGGCAGCTGAGCAGTTCTTC. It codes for CAWSVGQGAAEQFF.

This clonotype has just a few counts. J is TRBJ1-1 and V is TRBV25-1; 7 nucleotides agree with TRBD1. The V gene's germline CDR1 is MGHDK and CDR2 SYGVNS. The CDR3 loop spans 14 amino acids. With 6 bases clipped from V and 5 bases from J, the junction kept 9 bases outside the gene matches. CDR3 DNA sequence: TGTGCCAGCAGGTACAGGGGAGACGGAACTGAAGCTTTCTTT. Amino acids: CASRYRGDGTEAFF.

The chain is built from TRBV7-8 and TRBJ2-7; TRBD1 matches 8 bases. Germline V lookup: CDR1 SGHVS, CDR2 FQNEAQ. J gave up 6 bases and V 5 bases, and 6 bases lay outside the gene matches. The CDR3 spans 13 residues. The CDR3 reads CASSRDRQGEQYF. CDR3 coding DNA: TGTGCCAGCAGCAGGGACAGGCAAGGCGAGCAGTACTTC.

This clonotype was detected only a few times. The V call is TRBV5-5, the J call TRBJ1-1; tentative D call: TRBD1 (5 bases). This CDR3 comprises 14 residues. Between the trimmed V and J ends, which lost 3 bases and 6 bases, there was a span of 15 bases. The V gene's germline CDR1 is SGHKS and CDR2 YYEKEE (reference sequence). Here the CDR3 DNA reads TGTGCCAGCAGCTCCGAGGAGAAGGGGTCTGAAGCTTTCTTT. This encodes CASSSEEKGSEAFF.

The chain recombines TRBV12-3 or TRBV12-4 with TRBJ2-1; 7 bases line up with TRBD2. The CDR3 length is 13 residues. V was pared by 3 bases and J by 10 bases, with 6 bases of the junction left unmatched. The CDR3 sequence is CASSFLLLAEQFF. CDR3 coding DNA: TGTGCCAGCAGTTTTCTCCTACTAGCGGAGCAGTTCTTC.